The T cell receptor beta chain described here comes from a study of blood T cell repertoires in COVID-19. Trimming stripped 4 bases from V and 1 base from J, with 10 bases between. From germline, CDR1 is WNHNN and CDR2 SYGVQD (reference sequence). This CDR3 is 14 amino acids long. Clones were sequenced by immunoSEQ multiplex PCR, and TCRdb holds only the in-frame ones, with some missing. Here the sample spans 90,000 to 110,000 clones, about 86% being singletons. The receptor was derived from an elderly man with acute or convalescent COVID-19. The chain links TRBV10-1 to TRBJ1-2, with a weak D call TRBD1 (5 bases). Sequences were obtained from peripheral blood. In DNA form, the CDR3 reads TGCGCCAGCAGTGCCAAAAGGGGTAACTATGGCTACACCTTC. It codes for CASSAKRGNYGYTF.